This passage covers 7 T cell receptor beta chains from one sample sequenced in a study of response to subunit inactivated influenza vaccine. TCRdb ran MiXCR on the RT-PCR reads and lists one entry per CDR3 protein. Of around 570,000 distinct CDR3 sequences in the sample, approximately 7.7% were seen once. The sequencing here drew on PBMCs from blood, taken around 2 years after vaccination. These receptor sequences come from a man aged 50-75 years who received an inactivated influenza vaccine.

The chain uses TRBV10-3 and TRBJ2-7, with 11 bases that match TRBD2. V gave up 4 bases and J gave up 3 bases; unmatched junction bases: 8. Germline values: CDR1 ENHRY, CDR2 SYGVKD. The length of the CDR3 is 16 residues. As DNA, the CDR3 is TGTGCCATCAGTGGAACCGGGACTAGCGGTTACTACGAGCAGTACTTC. This gives the protein CAISGTGTSGYYEQYF.

This clonotype was seen more than once but under ten times. The chain employs TRBV6-5 and TRBJ2-5, with 13 bases lining up with TRBD2. The CDR3 spans 15 residues. Germline CDR1 and CDR2: MNHEY and SVGAGI. Trimming cost V 2 bases and J 5 bases; bases outside gene matches: 2. CDR3 protein: CASSYGTSGMETQYF. The CDR3 DNA reads as TGTGCCAGCAGTTACGGGACTAGCGGGATGGAGACCCAGTACTTC.

This clonotype was seen repeatedly, ten times or more. The chain couples TRBV4-3 to TRBJ1-1; a weak D match, TRBD1 (5 bases). The ends were cut back, 1 base at V and 4 bases at J, with 10 bases in the middle. Germline V gene data show CDR1 as LGHNA and CDR2 as YSLEER. The CDR3 runs to 14 residues. This CDR3 is CASSQVPGPTEAFF. The CDR3 coding sequence is TGCGCCAGCAGCCAAGTACCAGGGCCCACTGAAGCTTTCTTT.

This rearrangement joins TRBV12-3 or TRBV12-4 to TRBJ2-3; 8 bases align to TRBD2. V gave up 5 bases and J gave up 3 bases; unmatched junction bases: 13. The CDR3 has 17 amino acids. As DNA, the CDR3 is TGTGCCAGCAGTCCCGGGACTAGAAGCGCTCTGACAGATACGCAGTATTTT. It specifies CASSPGTRSALTDTQYF.

This clonotype was recorded a few times. The genes are TRBV7-8 and TRBJ1-2; weak D call: TRBD1 (5 bases). V shed 0 bases and J shed 0 bases, with 17 bases lying between them. This CDR3 has 18 amino acids. Germline V gives CDR1 SGHVS, CDR2 FQNEAQ. The CDR3 loop reads CASSLADSGFTANYGYTF. The CDR3 nucleotides are TGTGCCAGCAGCTTAGCCGACTCAGGGTTTACCGCTAACTATGGCTACACCTTC.

This clonotype occurred many times. This chain uses TRBV6-4 with TRBJ2-1; the match to TRBD2 covers 8 bases. The germline CDR1 and CDR2 sequences are MRHNA and SNTAGT. This CDR3 has 15 amino acids. After removal of 3 bases from V and 6 bases from J, the junction contained 7 bases not matched to a gene. The CDR3 region is CASSDLAGLPNEQFF. Here the CDR3 DNA reads TGTGCCAGCAGTGATTTAGCGGGGCTCCCCAATGAGCAGTTCTTC.

In its sample, this clonotype was seen a few times. The chain has TRBV30 and TRBJ2-7, with 8 bases identical to TRBD1. Germline-derived CDR1 and CDR2 are GTSNPN and SVGIG (reference sequence). The trim removed 3 bases at V and 6 bases at J, leaving 7 bases unmatched. This CDR3 is built from 13 residues. The DNA of the CDR3 is TGTGCCTGGAGAACCTTTACAGGGGGCGAGCAGTACTTC. It is translated as CAWRTFTGGEQYF.